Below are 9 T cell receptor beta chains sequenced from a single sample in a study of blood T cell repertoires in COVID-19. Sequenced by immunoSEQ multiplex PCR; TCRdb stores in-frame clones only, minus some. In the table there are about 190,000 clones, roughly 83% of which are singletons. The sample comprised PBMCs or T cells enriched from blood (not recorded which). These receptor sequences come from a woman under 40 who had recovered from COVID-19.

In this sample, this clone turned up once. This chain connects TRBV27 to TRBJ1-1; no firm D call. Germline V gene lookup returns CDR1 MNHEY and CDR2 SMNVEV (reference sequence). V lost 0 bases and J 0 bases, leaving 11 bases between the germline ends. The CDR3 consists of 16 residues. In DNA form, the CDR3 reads TGTGCCAGCAGTTTATCGGCTGTTCTTATGAACACTGAAGCTTTCTTT. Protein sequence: CASSLSAVLMNTEAFF.

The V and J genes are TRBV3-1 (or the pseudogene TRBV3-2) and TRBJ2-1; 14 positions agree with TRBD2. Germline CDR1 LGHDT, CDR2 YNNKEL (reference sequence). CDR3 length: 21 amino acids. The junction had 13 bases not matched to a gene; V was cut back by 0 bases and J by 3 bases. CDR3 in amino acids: CASSQEGVRLAGGPVYNEQFF. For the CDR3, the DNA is TGTGCCAGCAGCCAAGAGGGGGTCCGACTAGCGGGAGGGCCGGTCTACAATGAGCAGTTCTTC.

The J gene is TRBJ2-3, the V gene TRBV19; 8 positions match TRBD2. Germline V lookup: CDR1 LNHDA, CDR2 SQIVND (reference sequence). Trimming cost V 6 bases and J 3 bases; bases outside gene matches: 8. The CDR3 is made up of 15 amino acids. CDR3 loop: CASSSTSVPTDTQYF. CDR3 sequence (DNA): TGTGCCAGTAGCTCGACTAGCGTGCCAACAGATACGCAGTATTTT. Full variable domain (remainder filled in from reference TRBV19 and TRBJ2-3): DGGITQSPKYLFRKEGQNVTLSCEQNLNHDAMYWYRQDPGQGLRLIYYSQIVNDFQKGDIAEGYSVSREKKESFPLTVTSAQKNPTAFYLCASSSTSVPTDTQYFGPGTRLTVL.

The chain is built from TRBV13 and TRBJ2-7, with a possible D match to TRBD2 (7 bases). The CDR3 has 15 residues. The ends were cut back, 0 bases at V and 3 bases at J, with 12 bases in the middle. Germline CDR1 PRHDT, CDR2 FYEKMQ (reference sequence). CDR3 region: CASSLGAGGHYEQYF. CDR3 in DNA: TGTGCCAGCAGCTTAGGGGCCGGGGGGCACTACGAGCAGTACTTC.

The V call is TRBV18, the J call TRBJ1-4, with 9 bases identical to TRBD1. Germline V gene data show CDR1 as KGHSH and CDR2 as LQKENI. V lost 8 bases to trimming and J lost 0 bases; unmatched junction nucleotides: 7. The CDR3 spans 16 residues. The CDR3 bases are TGTGCCAGCACCGGACAGGGGCCCGCAACTAATGAAAAACTGTTTTTT. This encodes CASTGQGPATNEKLFF.

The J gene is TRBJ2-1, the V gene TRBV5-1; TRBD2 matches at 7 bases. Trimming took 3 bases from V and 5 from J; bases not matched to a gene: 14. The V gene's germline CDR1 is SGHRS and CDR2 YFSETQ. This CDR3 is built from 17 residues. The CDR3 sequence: CASSWTSWGRDDNEQFF. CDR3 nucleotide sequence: TGCGCCAGCAGCTGGACCTCTTGGGGGAGGGATGACAATGAGCAGTTCTTC.

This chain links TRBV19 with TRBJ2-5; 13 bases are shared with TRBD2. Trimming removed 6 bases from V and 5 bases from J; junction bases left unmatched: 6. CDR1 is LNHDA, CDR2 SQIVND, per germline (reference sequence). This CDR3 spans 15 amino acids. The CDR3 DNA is TGTGCCAGTAGGAGACTAGCGGGGGGCGGGGAGACCCAGTACTTC. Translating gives CASRRLAGGGETQYF.

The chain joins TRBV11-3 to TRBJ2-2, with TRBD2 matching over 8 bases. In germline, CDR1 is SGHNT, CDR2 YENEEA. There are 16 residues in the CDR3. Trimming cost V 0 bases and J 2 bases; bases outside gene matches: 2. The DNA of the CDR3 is TGTGCCAGCAGCTTAGAGACTAGCGCCAACACCGGGGAGCTGTTTTTT. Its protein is CASSLETSANTGELFF.

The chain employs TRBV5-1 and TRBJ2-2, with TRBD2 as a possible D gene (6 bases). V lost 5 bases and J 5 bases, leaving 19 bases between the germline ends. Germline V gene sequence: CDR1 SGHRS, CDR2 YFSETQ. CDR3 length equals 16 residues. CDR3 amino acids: CASRSEGGSGTGELFF. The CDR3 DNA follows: TGCGCCAGCAGGTCGGAGGGAGGTTCAGGAACCGGGGAGCTGTTTTTT.